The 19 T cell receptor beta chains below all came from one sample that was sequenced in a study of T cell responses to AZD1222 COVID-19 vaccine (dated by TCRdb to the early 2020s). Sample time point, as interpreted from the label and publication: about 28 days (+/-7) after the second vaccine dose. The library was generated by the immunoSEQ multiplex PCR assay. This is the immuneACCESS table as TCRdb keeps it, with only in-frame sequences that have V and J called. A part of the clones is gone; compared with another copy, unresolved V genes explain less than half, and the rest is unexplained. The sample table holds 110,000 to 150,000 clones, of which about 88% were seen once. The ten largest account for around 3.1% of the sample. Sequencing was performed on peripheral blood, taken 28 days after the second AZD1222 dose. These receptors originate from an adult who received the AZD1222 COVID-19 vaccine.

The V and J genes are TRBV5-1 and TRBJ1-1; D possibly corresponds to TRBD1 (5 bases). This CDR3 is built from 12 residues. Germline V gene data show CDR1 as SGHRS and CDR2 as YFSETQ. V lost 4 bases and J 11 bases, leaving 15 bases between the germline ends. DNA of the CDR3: TGCGCCAGCAGCCTAGACAGTAATGGGGCTTTCTTT. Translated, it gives CASSLDSNGAFF.

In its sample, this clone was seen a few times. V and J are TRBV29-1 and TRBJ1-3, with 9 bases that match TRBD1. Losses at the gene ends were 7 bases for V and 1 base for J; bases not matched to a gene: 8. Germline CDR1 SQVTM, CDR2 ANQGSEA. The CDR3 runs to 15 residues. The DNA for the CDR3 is TGCAGCGCTCGCGGACAGGGGAAATCTGGAAACACCATATATTTT. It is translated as CSARGQGKSGNTIYF.

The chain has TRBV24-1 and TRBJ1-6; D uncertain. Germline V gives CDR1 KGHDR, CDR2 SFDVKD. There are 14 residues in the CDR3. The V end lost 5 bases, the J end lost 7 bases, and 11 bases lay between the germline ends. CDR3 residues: CATSAGQLNSPLHF. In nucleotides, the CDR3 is TGTGCCACCAGTGCTGGTCAGCTGAATTCACCCCTCCACTTT.

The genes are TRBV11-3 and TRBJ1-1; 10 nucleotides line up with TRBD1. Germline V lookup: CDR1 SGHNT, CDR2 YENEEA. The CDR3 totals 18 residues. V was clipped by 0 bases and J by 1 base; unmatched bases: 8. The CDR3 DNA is TGTGCCAGCAGCTTAGATGGCGGGACAGGGGCCAAGAACACTGAAGCTTTCTTT. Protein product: CASSLDGGTGAKNTEAFF.

This chain's CDR3 is CATTQGDSNQPQHF. The DNA of the CDR3 is TGTGCCACCACCCAGGGGGACAGCAATCAGCCCCAGCATTTT. The V and J genes are TRBV24-1 and TRBJ1-5, with 7 bases identical to TRBD1. Trimming cost V 8 bases and J 1 base; bases outside gene matches: 4. The CDR3 length is 14 residues. Germline loops: CDR1 KGHDR, CDR2 SFDVKD.

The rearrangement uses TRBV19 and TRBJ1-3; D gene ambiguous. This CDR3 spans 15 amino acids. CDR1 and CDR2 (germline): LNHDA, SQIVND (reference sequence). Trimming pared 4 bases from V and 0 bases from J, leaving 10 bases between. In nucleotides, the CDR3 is TGTGCCAGTAGTAGAGTCCGAGCCTCTGGAAACACCATATATTTT. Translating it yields CASSRVRASGNTIYF.

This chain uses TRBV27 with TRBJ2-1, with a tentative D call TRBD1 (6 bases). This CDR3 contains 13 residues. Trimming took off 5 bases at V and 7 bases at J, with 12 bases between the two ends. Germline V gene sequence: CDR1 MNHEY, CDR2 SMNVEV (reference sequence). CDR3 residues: CASSRDNRNEQFF. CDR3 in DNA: TGTGCCAGCAGTAGGGACAACCGGAATGAGCAGTTCTTC.

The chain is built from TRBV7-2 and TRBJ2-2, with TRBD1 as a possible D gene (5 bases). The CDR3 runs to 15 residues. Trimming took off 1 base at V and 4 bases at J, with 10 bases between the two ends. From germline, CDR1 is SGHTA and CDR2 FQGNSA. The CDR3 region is CASSLGRGGTGELFF. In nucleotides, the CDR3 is TGTGCCAGCAGCTTAGGAAGGGGCGGCACCGGGGAGCTGTTTTTT.

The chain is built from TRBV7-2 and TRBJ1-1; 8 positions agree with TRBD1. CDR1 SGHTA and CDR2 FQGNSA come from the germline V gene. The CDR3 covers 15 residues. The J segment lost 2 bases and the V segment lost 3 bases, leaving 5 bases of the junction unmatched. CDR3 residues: CASSFRDRPNTEAFF. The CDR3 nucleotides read TGTGCCAGCAGCTTCCGGGACAGGCCAAACACTGAAGCTTTCTTT. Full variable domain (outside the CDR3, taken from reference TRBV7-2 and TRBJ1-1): GAGVSQSPSNKVTEKGKDVELRCDPISGHTALYWYRQSLGQGLEFLIYFQGNSAPDKSGLPSDRFSAERTGGSVSTLTIQRTQQEDSAVYLCASSFRDRPNTEAFFGQGTRLTVV.

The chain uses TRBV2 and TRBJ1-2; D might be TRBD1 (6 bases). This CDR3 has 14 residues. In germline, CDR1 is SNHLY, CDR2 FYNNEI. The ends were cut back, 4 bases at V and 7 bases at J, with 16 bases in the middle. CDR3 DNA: TGTGCCAGCAGTGTGGGGGCAGCTGGGGGTGGCTACACCTTC. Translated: CASSVGAAGGGYTF.

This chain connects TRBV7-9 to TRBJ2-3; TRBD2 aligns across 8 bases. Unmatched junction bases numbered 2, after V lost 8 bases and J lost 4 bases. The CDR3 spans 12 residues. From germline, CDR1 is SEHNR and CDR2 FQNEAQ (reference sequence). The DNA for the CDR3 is TGTGCCAGCGGGACTAGATCAGATACGCAGTATTTT. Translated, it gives CASGTRSDTQYF. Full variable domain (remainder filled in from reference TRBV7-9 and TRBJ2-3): DTGVSQNPRHKITKRGQNVTFRCDPISEHNRLYWYRQTLGQGPEFLTYFQNEAQLEKSRLLSDRFSAERPKGSFSTLEIQRTEQGDSAMYLCASGTRSDTQYFGPGTRLTVL.

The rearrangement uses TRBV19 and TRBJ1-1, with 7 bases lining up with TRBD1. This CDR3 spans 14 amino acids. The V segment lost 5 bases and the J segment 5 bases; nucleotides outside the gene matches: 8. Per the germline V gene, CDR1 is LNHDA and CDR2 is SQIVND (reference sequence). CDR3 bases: TGTGCCAGTAGTGTCCAGGGGGAGCGGACTGAAGCTTTCTTT. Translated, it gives CASSVQGERTEAFF.

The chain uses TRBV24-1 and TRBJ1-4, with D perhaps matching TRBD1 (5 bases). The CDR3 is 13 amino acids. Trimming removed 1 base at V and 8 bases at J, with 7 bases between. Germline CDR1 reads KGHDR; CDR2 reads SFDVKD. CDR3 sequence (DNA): TGTGCCACCAGTGATTTTGGGGGGGAAAAACTGTTTTTT. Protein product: CATSDFGGEKLFF.

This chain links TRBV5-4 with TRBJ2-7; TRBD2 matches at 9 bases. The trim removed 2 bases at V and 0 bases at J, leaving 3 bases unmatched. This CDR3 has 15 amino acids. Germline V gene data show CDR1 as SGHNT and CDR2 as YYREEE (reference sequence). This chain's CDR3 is CASSFSGGASYEQYF. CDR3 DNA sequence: TGTGCCAGCAGCTTTAGCGGGGGCGCCTCCTACGAGCAGTACTTC.

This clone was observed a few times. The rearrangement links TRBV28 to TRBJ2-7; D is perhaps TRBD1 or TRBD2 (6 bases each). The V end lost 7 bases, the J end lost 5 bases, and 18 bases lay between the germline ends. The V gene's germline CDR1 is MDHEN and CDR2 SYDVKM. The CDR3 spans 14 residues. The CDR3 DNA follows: TGTGCCAGCATGGGGTGGTCGGGGGCCGACGAGCAGTACTTC. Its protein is CASMGWSGADEQYF.

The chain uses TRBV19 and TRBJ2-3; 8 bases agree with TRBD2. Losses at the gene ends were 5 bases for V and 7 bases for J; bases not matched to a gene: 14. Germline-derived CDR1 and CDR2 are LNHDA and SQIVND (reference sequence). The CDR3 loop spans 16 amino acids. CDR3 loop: CASSPGTRPPVNTQYF. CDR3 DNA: TGTGCCAGTAGTCCCGGGACTAGGCCCCCCGTGAATACGCAGTATTTT.

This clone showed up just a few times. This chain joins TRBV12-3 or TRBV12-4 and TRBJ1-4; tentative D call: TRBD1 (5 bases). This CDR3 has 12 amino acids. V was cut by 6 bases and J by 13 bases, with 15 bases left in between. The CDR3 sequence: CASSWSGTGLFF. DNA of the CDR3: TGTGCCAGCAGCTGGAGTGGGACCGGACTGTTTTTT.

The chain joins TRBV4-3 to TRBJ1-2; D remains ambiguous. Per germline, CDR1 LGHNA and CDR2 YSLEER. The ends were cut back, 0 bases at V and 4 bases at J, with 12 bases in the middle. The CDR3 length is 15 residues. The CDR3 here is CASSQDQGLGYGYTF. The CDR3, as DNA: TGCGCCAGCAGCCAAGATCAAGGGCTCGGCTATGGCTACACCTTC.

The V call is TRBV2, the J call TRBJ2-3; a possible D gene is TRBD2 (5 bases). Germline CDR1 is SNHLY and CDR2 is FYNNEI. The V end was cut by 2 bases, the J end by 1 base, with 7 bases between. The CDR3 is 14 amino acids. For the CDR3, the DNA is TGTGCCAGCAGTGAAAACGGGGGCACAGATACGCAGTATTTT. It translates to CASSENGGTDTQYF.